The entry that follows covers one T cell receptor beta chain sequence. This clonotype came up a few times. This clone's antigen is unknown. Base qualities are not provided; no much larger clone lies one nucleotide away. This entry is derived from a study of response to subunit inactivated influenza vaccine listed by TCRdb under 2018. About the study as a whole: Deep quantitative T cell receptor repertoire profiling was used in the study to track responses to a trivalent subunit inactivated influenza vaccine. Findings and caveats that apply to the study as a whole: According to the authors, only a limited number of new T cells may be recruited by each seasonal influenza vaccination.

V is pared back by 2 bases and J by 1 base, with 16 bases lying between the germline termini. Taken from the germline V gene, the CDR1 and CDR2 loops are SGHVS and FQNEAQ. From its cysteine to its phenylalanine, the CDR3 spans 17 amino acids. Of the read, only the CDR3 DNA is kept; its 51 bases are in frame from base 1. Libraries came from RT-PCR. The listed sequencing device is Illumina HiSeq 2500. TCRdb reprocessed the public reads (quality trimming at Q25 with fastp, clone calling with MiXCR) and kept in-frame beta chains. Duplicate CDR3 protein sequences are folded into a single record with the most common DNA and genes. This sample gives about 780,000 distinct CDR3 sequences in total; roughly 18% of them show up just once. The ten largest clones capture about a tenth of the sample.

This receptor was identified in a man aged 50 to 60 who received an inactivated influenza vaccine. Donor details come from another sample of the same person, matched by shared clones. In this chain, TRBV7-8 is recombined with TRBJ2-3, with a tentative D gene TRBD1 over 6 matching bases. Sequenced here: PBMCs from blood, sampled more than 4 days after vaccination. The CDR3 region reads CASSLSGGSRGTDTQYF. The DNA reads TGTGCCAGCAGCTTATCTGGGGGCAGTCGTGGCACAGATACGCAGTATTTT.